Listed below are T cell receptor beta chains from one sample, sequenced in a study of shared clonotypes between healthy human individuals. Libraries were prepared by immunoSEQ multiplex PCR; TCRdb keeps only in-frame clonotypes and omits some of them. The sample contains a few hundred thousand clones, just over 75% of which appear only once. Sequences were obtained from PBMCs. These receptor sequences come from a woman aged 35 to 49 in good health. Some clones in this sample may be carry-over from other donors' samples. Each CDR3 is given with its conserved first and last residue. The D gene is left open where the match is weak. Not every row has a clone size; where given, it reads once, few, many or a size class.

cdr3_nt	cdr3_aa	j_call	cdr3_length	clone_size	d_call	v_call
TGTGCCAGCAGCTTATTGAGGGTCCCAGAGACCCAGTACTTC	CASSLLRVPETQYF	TRBJ2-5	14	-	-	TRBV7-9
TGTGCCAGCAGCTTACGGGGGGTGAACACCGGGGAGCTGTTTTTT	CASSLRGVNTGELFF	TRBJ2-2	15	-	TRBD2	TRBV7-2
TGTGCCTGGGGTTCCATTTCCGGGACAACCCAGTTCTTC	CAWGSISGTTQFF	TRBJ2-1	13	-	-	TRBV30
TGTGCCAGCTCACCACCGGGCGGGAGCGTCAATGAGCAGTTCTTC	CASSPPGGSVNEQFF	TRBJ2-1	15	-	TRBD2	TRBV18
TGCGCCAGCAGCACCTTCAGGGGCCCACAAGAGACCCAGTACTTC	CASSTFRGPQETQYF	TRBJ2-5	15	-	-	TRBV5-1
TGTGCCAGCAGCGTAGGTGGGATGAACACTGAAGCTTTCTTT	CASSVGGMNTEAFF	TRBJ1-1	14	many	-	TRBV9
TGTGCCAGCAGGGGTCCGCGCGGCCCCACTAAGAACACCGGGGAGCTGTTTTTT	CASRGPRGPTKNTGELFF	TRBJ2-2	18	-	-	TRBV28
TGTGCCAGCAACCATAGAGGTGGACAGTTACCCTACGAGCAGTACTTC	CASNHRGGQLPYEQYF	TRBJ2-7	16	-	-	TRBV28
TGTGCCTGGAGACGGTACCAAGAGACCCAGTACTTC	CAWRRYQETQYF	TRBJ2-5	12	-	-	TRBV30
TGTGCCACTCACGGGAGGGGTGATCAGCCCCAGCATTTT	CATHGRGDQPQHF	TRBJ1-5	13	-	-	TRBV19
TGTGCCAGCAGCCTTCACTCCGGGACTGGGAACACCGGGGAGCTGTTTTTT	CASSLHSGTGNTGELFF	TRBJ2-2	17	-	-	TRBV4-2
TGTGCCAGCAGTTTACTAGCGGGAGGTTACAATGAGCAGTTCTTC	CASSLLAGGYNEQFF	TRBJ2-1	15	-	TRBD2	TRBV7-9
TGTGCCAGCAGCTTGGGACGTGGCGGCGGTCTTACGAAAGAGCAGTTCTTC	CASSLGRGGGLTKEQFF	TRBJ2-1	17	-	-	TRBV5-4
TGTGCCAGCAGCCCATTGGAGGGAGAAGCTTTCTTT	CASSPLEGEAFF	TRBJ1-1	12	few	-	TRBV7-6
TGTGCCAGCTCACCTGGAGGGAAAGATACGCAGTATTTT	CASSPGGKDTQYF	TRBJ2-3	13	-	-	TRBV18
TGTGCCAGCACCGGGCCGAACACCGGGGAGCTGTTTTTT	CASTGPNTGELFF	TRBJ2-2	13	-	-	TRBV5-4
TGCAGTGCTAGATTAGTGCTTTTTCGGTATTTT	CSARLVLFRYF	TRBJ2-3	11	-	-	TRBV20-1
TGTGCCAGCAGCTTATATGGGACCGGTGGAAACAATGAGCAGTTCTTC	CASSLYGTGGNNEQFF	TRBJ2-1	16	-	-	TRBV11-2
TGTGCCAGCTCAGCTATGACAGGGGGAGTCAATCAGCCCCAGCATTTT	CASSAMTGGVNQPQHF	TRBJ1-5	16	-	TRBD1	TRBV18
TGTGCCAGCAGTCCTACTCGGCAAGCGACCCAGTACTTC	CASSPTRQATQYF	TRBJ2-5	13	once	-	TRBV27
TGTGCCAGCAGTTCCGTCCATAGACAGGGCTACGAGCAGTACTTC	CASSSVHRQGYEQYF	TRBJ2-7	15	few	TRBD1	TRBV7-9
TGTGCCAGCAGCGTACAGACAGGGGGCGGTGGGGGCTACACCTTC	CASSVQTGGGGGYTF	TRBJ1-2	15	once	TRBD1	TRBV7-2
TGTGCCAGCAGTTTATTCCGTCAGGTTGGCAATGAGCAGTTCTTC	CASSLFRQVGNEQFF	TRBJ2-1	15	-	-	TRBV28
TGTGCCAGTAGTATTGGAGGAGCGGGGACCACAGATACGCAGTATTTT	CASSIGGAGTTDTQYF	TRBJ2-3	16	-	TRBD2	TRBV19
TGTGCCAGCAGCCTAGCTAGCGGGAGAGGTTCAGATACGCAGTATTTT	CASSLASGRGSDTQYF	TRBJ2-3	16	-	TRBD2	TRBV27
TGTGCCAGCAGCCCCGACAGGGCGAGGACTGAAGCTTTCTTT	CASSPDRARTEAFF	TRBJ1-1	14	-	TRBD1	TRBV7-3
TGTGCCAGCAGGCCCGGACTAGTAGGCGGGGAGCTGTTTTTT	CASRPGLVGGELFF	TRBJ2-2	14	-	TRBD2	TRBV2
TGTGCCTGGAGTAGCAATTTTGAGCAGTTCTTC	CAWSSNFEQFF	TRBJ2-1	11	-	-	TRBV30
TGTGCCAGCAGCACACACAGGGATCCCTATCAGCCCCAGCATTTT	CASSTHRDPYQPQHF	TRBJ1-5	15	-	-	TRBV27
TGTGCCAGCAGCTTAGCCCTAGCGGGAGGCCACTACGAGCAGTACTTC	CASSLALAGGHYEQYF	TRBJ2-7	16	-	TRBD2	TRBV11-2